The present T cell receptor (beta chain) was sequenced within a study of blood T cell repertoires in COVID-19. The method was immunoSEQ multiplex PCR; TCRdb's version includes in-frame clones alone and lacks a portion of them. The repertoire holds approximately 150,000 clones, 75% to 90% seen once, with about 11% in the top ten. Trimming left V 3 bases short and J 2 bases short, with 19 bases between. Germline V gene data show CDR1 as LNHDA and CDR2 as SQIVND (reference sequence). CDR3 length: 17 residues. The sample was PBMCs or T cells enriched from blood (not recorded which). The J gene is TRBJ1-2, the V gene TRBV19; D is unclear. This clonotype was sampled from a man in his sixties who had recovered from COVID-19. The CDR3 region is CASSISGLAGGNYGYTF. The DNA for the CDR3 is TGTGCCAGTAGTATTTCGGGCCTCGCAGGAGGGAACTATGGCTACACCTTC. Using reference TRBV19 and TRBJ1-2 for the parts outside the CDR3, the full variable domain is DGGITQSPKYLFRKEGQNVTLSCEQNLNHDAMYWYRQDPGQGLRLIYYSQIVNDFQKGDIAEGYSVSREKKESFPLTVTSAQKNPTAFYLCASSISGLAGGNYGYTFGSGTRLTVV.